The T cell receptor (beta chain) described here comes from a study of PD-L1 blockade in urothelial cancer. Study background: The year 2014 saw patients start atezolizumab, 1,200 mg intravenously every 3 weeks. Male sex and bladder-origin urothelial cancer characterized about 85% of the 29 patients.

The CDR3 loop spans 13 amino acids. V gave up 8 bases and J gave up 5 bases, with 13 bases separating them. Germline V gene sequence: CDR1 SGHVS, CDR2 FQNEAQ. The repertoire was sequenced with immunoSEQ multiplex PCR; TCRdb's copy has only in-frame clones and lacks some. Of about 100,000 clones listed, 70% to 85% were seen once; the top ten hold 2% to 3%. The chain combines TRBV7-8 with TRBJ1-5, with D tentatively TRBD1 (5 bases). Sequenced material: PBMCs, taken around atezolizumab (anti-PD-L1) treatment. This clonotype was obtained from a man between 45 and 60 years old with urothelial cancer. The CDR3 is CASGRDRDQPQHF. The CDR3 region has the DNA TGTGCCAGCGGCAGGGATAGGGATCAGCCCCAGCATTTT.